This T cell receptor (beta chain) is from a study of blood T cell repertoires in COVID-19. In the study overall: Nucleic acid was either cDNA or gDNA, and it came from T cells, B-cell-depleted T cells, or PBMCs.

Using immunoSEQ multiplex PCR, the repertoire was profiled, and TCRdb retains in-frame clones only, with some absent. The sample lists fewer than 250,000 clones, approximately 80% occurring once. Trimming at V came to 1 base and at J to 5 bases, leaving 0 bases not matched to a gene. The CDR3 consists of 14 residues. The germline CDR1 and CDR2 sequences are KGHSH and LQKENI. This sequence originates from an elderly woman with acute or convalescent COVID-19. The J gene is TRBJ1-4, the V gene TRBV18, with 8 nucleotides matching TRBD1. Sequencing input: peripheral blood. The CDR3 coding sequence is TGTGCCAGCTCACCACGACAGGGGAATGAAAAACTGTTTTTT. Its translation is CASSPRQGNEKLFF.